Sequencing of this T cell receptor beta chain was carried out in a study of blood T cells in healthy people across ages. Healthy Caucasian individuals from Russia aged about 6 to 90 were enrolled as donors. A remark on this clonotype: Its antigen is not known.

Notes on the study in general: Considered underestimates were the diversity estimates obtained from one million T cells. TCR beta diversity per million T cells fell roughly linearly with age.

A second 7 to 11 cycle PCR used barcoded and J-beta primers. Each TCR beta cDNA got a 12-nucleotide random molecular identifier. TCRdb reprocessed the 5' RACE reads via MiXCR and lists one record per CDR3 protein. The sample contains around 790,000 distinct CDR3 sequences, approximately 48% of which appear only once. Germline loops: CDR1 SQVTM, CDR2 ANQGSEA. V was shortened by 4 bases and J by 6 bases, with 9 bases between the two germline ends. The CDR3 has 11 residues. The sequence was collected from a man in his fifties or sixties in good health. Sequencing was carried out using blood. This chain joins TRBV29-1 and TRBJ1-2; no clear D. The CDR3 DNA sequence: TGCAGCGTTGGGCAGGACCATGGCTACACCTTC. This codes for CSVGQDHGYTF.